The 5 T cell receptor beta chains below were found in one sample sequenced in a study of T-cell reconstitution after alpha-beta-depleted transplantation in children. The TCRbeta library was prepared with unique molecular identifiers. TCRdb processed the PCR reads anew with MiXCR; each CDR3 protein has one entry. The sample holds approximately 220,000 distinct CDR3 sequences, under 20% seen once. This sample comprised PBMCs, mostly from graft donor cells, obtained 360 days after TCRalphabeta/CD19-depleted stem cell transplant. The source of these receptors is a male patient aged 2-15 years who had a stem cell transplant for acute lymphoblastic leukemia, so the T cells may come from the graft donor.

This clonotype was picked up many times. V usage is TRBV20-1 and J usage is TRBJ2-3, with 11 bases fitting TRBD2. The CDR3 covers 15 residues. Trimming at V came to 3 bases and at J to 10 bases, leaving 12 bases not matched to a gene. The germline V gene has CDR1 DFQATT and CDR2 SNEGSKA (reference sequence). The CDR3 DNA is TGCAGTGCTAGCACTAGCGGGGGTTTTAGTTCTTCGCAGTATTTT. Translation: CSASTSGGFSSSQYF.

This clonotype was observed a few times. This chain joins TRBV12-3 or TRBV12-4 and TRBJ2-4; D gene unclear. Trimming left V 5 bases short and J 6 bases short, with 17 bases between. There are 15 residues in the CDR3. The CDR3 DNA follows: TGTGCCAGCAGTCCCCCCCCAGTACGAGCAAACATTCAGTACTTC. This sequence encodes CASSPPPVRANIQYF.

The gene calls are TRBV27 and TRBJ1-1, with D possibly being TRBD1 (5 bases). This CDR3 comprises 13 residues. CDR1 and CDR2 (germline): MNHEY, SMNVEV (reference sequence). V was shortened by 4 bases and J by 7 bases, with 13 bases between the two germline ends. The CDR3 DNA follows: TGTGCCAGCAGTTGGATCGGGACGGATGAAGCTTTCTTT. The encoded protein is CASSWIGTDEAFF.

In its sample, this clonotype was seen a few times. V is TRBV5-1 and J is TRBJ2-6; D remains ambiguous. Trimming stripped 4 bases from V and 1 base from J, with 12 bases between. This CDR3 contains 16 residues. Germline V gene sequence: CDR1 SGHRS, CDR2 YFSETQ. CDR3 protein: CASSLGRPSGANVLTF. The CDR3 nucleotides read TGCGCCAGCAGCCTAGGACGACCTTCTGGGGCCAACGTCCTGACTTTC.

The chain recombines TRBV7-9 with TRBJ1-2; D not certain. Between the trimmed V and J ends, which lost 5 bases and 4 bases, there was a span of 17 bases. The CDR3 loop spans 15 amino acids. Germline assignment: CDR1 SEHNR and CDR2 FQNEAQ (reference sequence). In nucleotides, the CDR3 is TGTGCCAGCAGCCCATCCCTGGTATCACTCTATGGCTACACCTTC. Translating gives CASSPSLVSLYGYTF.